The 16 T cell receptor beta chains below come from one sample, sequenced in a study of CD8 T cells in ankylosing spondylitis. Study-wide results and caveats: The study identified a TCR beta motif of about eight highly homologous variants that appeared characteristic of ankylosing spondylitis blood.

Their specific antigens are unknown. TCRdb used MiXCR to reprocess the 5' RACE reads, holding one entry per CDR3 protein. This table has a few hundred thousand distinct CDR3 sequences, 5.5% to 7.5% appearing once. Sequenced sample: blood, either unsorted or a sorted T cell fraction (not recorded which). Receptors originate from a male donor with ankylosing spondylitis.

This clonotype was found many times. The chain recombines TRBV30 with TRBJ2-1; no reliable D call. Germline CDR1 is GTSNPN and CDR2 is SVGIG (reference sequence). With 0 bases removed from V and 3 bases from J, the gap between germline ends came to 6 bases. The CDR3 contains 13 residues. In nucleotides, the CDR3 is TGTGCCTGGAGTGTATCTGGCTACAATGAGCAGTTCTTC. This sequence encodes CAWSVSGYNEQFF. Looking up the rest from reference TRBV30 and TRBJ2-1 gives the full variable domain: SQTIHQWPATLVQPVGSPLSLECTVEGTSNPNLYWYRQAAGRGLQLLFYSVGIGQISSEVPQNLSASRPQDRQFILSSKKLLLSDSGFYLCAWSVSGYNEQFFGPGTRLTVL.

This clonotype appeared many times. The chain has TRBV6-2 or TRBV6-3 and TRBJ1-5; D call uncertain. Trimming pared 7 bases from V and 3 bases from J, leaving 13 bases between. CDR3 length: 14 amino acids. Germline V lookup: CDR1 MNHEY, CDR2 SVGEGT. CDR3 sequence: CASTLGRYNQPQHF. DNA of the CDR3: TGTGCCAGCACCTTGGGCAGATACAATCAGCCCCAGCATTTT.

In its sample, this clonotype was seen many times. The rearrangement joins TRBV10-3 to TRBJ2-7; D unresolved. The CDR3 has 17 amino acids. V was cut by 0 bases and J by 7 bases, with 22 bases left in between. The V gene's germline CDR1 is ENHRY and CDR2 SYGVKD. CDR3 sequence (DNA): TGTGCCATCAGTGAGTCCTCACGGACCCTATTAAAGGAGGAGCAGTACTTC. Protein sequence: CAISESSRTLLKEEQYF.

The sample holds many counts of this clonotype. The chain has TRBV3-1 and TRBJ2-5; TRBD2 aligns across 10 bases. Germline CDR1 and CDR2: LGHDT and YNNKEL (reference sequence). V gave up 1 base and J gave up 5 bases; unmatched junction bases: 10. This CDR3 contains 17 residues. Here the CDR3 reads CASSQGFSLAGDETQYF. For the CDR3, the DNA is TGTGCCAGCAGCCAAGGATTTAGCCTAGCGGGGGATGAGACCCAGTACTTC.

The sample holds many counts of this clonotype. This chain joins TRBV13 and TRBJ2-2; 10 bases line up with TRBD1. Germline V lookup: CDR1 PRHDT, CDR2 FYEKMQ (reference sequence). Losses at the gene ends were 5 bases for V and 0 bases for J; bases not matched to a gene: 12. This CDR3 is built from 19 residues. CDR3 loop: CASSPPPGTGDTNTGELFF. The CDR3 DNA follows: TGTGCCAGCAGCCCACCTCCCGGGACAGGGGATACGAACACCGGGGAGCTGTTTTTT.

This clonotype has only a few counts. The rearrangement links TRBV4-3 to TRBJ2-3; 9 bases agree with TRBD2. Unmatched junction bases numbered 14, after V lost 3 bases and J lost 4 bases. This CDR3 is 18 amino acids long. Looked up from germline, CDR1 is LGHNA and CDR2 is YSLEER. CDR3 protein: CASSQTRKLGGGADTQYF. The CDR3 coding sequence is TGCGCCAGCAGCCAGACCCGAAAGTTGGGCGGGGGGGCAGATACGCAGTATTTT.

This clonotype has ten or more counts. The chain is built from TRBV15 and TRBJ1-5; 8 positions match TRBD1. Germline V lookup: CDR1 LNHNV, CDR2 YYDKDF (reference sequence). Trimming at V came to 6 bases and at J to 2 bases, leaving 6 bases not matched to a gene. The CDR3 is 15 residues long. The CDR3 region is CATRLDRARNQPQHF. In nucleotides, the CDR3 is TGTGCCACCAGACTGGACAGGGCCCGCAATCAGCCCCAGCATTTT.

The sample holds many counts of this clonotype. The chain couples TRBV7-9 to TRBJ1-1; D gene unclear. V was shortened by 1 base and J by 1 base, with 7 bases between the two germline ends. Germline lookup yields CDR1 SEHNR and CDR2 FQNEAQ (reference sequence). The CDR3 is 14 residues long. CDR3 sequence reads: CASSLGEWNTEAFF. DNA for the CDR3: TGTGCCAGCAGCTTAGGTGAATGGAACACTGAAGCTTTCTTT.

This clonotype occurred many times. V and J are TRBV29-1 and TRBJ2-3; D gene uncertain. The length of the CDR3 is 11 residues. Germline-derived CDR1 and CDR2 are SQVTM and ANQGSEA. V shed 7 bases and J shed 0 bases, with 5 bases lying between them. Here the CDR3 reads CSAISTDTQYF. The DNA for the CDR3 is TGCAGCGCTATTAGCACAGATACGCAGTATTTT.

There are many counts of this clonotype. The chain is built from TRBV30 and TRBJ2-2, with D perhaps matching TRBD1 or TRBD2 (5 bases each). Per germline, CDR1 GTSNPN and CDR2 SVGIG (reference sequence). Between the trimmed V and J ends, which lost 8 bases and 6 bases, there was a span of 7 bases. The CDR3 has 10 residues. The CDR3 spells CARGAGELFF. The CDR3 nucleotides are TGTGCCCGGGGCGCCGGGGAGCTGTTTTTT.

This clonotype was seen ten or more times. This rearrangement joins TRBV9 to TRBJ1-4; D gene unclear. CDR1 is SGDLS and CDR2 is YYNGEE in the germline V gene. CDR3 length equals 15 residues. V lost 3 bases, J lost 7 bases, and 16 bases lay in between. The CDR3 nucleotides read TGTGCCAGCAGCGCCGCGAGTGGATTCGGTGAAAAACTGTTTTTT. It specifies CASSAASGFGEKLFF.

This clonotype showed up many times. The chain combines TRBV7-9 with TRBJ2-1; D might be TRBD1 (5 bases). Germline CDR1 and CDR2: SEHNR and FQNEAQ (reference sequence). V was pared by 0 bases and J by 2 bases, with 14 bases between. CDR3 length: 17 amino acids. CDR3 bases: TGTGCCAGCAGCTTAGCGGCCGCTCCAGGGCCCTACAATGAGCAGTTCTTC. The encoded protein is CASSLAAAPGPYNEQFF.

This clonotype was counted many times. V usage is TRBV4-3 and J usage is TRBJ1-6; D not resolved. The CDR3 loop spans 16 amino acids. The V gene lost 0 bases and the J gene lost 4 bases, with 10 bases spanning the gap. From germline, CDR1 is LGHNA and CDR2 YSLEER. This chain's CDR3 is CASSQDEMYYNSPLHF. The CDR3 coding sequence is TGCGCCAGCAGCCAAGACGAAATGTATTATAATTCACCCCTCCACTTT.

This clonotype was seen only once. The CDR3 DNA reads as TGCGCCAGCAGCCAAGGACGGGTGGGATATGAGCAGTTCTTC. Translating it yields CASSQGRVGYEQFF. The chain employs TRBV4-3 and TRBJ2-1, with unresolved D. CDR3 length equals 14 residues. Germline V gene lookup returns CDR1 LGHNA and CDR2 YSLEER. With 1 base removed from V and 8 bases from J, the gap between germline ends came to 12 bases.

The table lists this clonotype with many counts. The rearrangement joins TRBV9 to TRBJ1-1; 9 bases line up with TRBD1. This CDR3 is built from 14 residues. V was clipped by 3 bases and J by 4 bases; unmatched bases: 4. Germline assignment: CDR1 SGDLS and CDR2 YYNGEE. The CDR3: CASSETGGLTEAFF. The CDR3, as DNA: TGTGCCAGCAGCGAGACAGGGGGACTCACTGAAGCTTTCTTT.

This clonotype was detected many times. The chain carries TRBV27 and TRBJ1-2; TRBD1 is a possible D gene (6 bases). Trimming stripped 2 bases from V and 4 bases from J, with 11 bases between. CDR1 is MNHEY, CDR2 SMNVEV, per germline (reference sequence). CDR3 length: 14 residues. The DNA of the CDR3 is TGTGCCAGCAGTTTACTGGGGGGCGCCTATGGCTACACCTTC. This sequence encodes CASSLLGGAYGYTF.